The source of this TCR beta chain is a study of blood T cells in healthy people across ages. A J-beta primer mix and a sample-barcoded 5' primer were used in a second PCR of about 6 to 12 cycles. TCRdb fed the 5' RACE reads into MiXCR, producing one record per CDR3 protein. The sample has roughly 1,500,000 distinct CDR3 sequences; 40% to 50% are singletons. CDR3 length: 17 amino acids. Germline CDR1 SGHNT, CDR2 YENEEA. The V end lost 2 bases, the J end lost 4 bases, and 18 bases lay between the germline ends. The TCR sequence derives from a woman under 30 in good health. The V call is TRBV11-3, the J call TRBJ1-5; D is undetermined. Material: blood. The DNA for the CDR3 is TGTGCCAGCAGCTTAAATCGTCACAGCGGGCGGAATCAGCCCCAGCATTTT. Translation: CASSLNRHSGRNQPQHF.